The entry that follows covers one T cell receptor beta chain sequence. Its antigen is not identified. The sample is drawn from a study of vaccination effects on CD4 cells after COVID-19. Study-wide results and caveats: The study had few convalescent patients and no early post-infection timepoints. Long after vaccination, the clones induced by infection and by vaccine shrank markedly in size.

The CDR3 totals 16 residues. Trimming removed 1 base at V and 6 bases at J, with 19 bases between. The germline gives CDR1 MGHDK, CDR2 SYGVNS. ViraFEST expansion of antigen-specific CD4+ T cells with viral peptide pools preceded sequencing. The culture ran for about 11 days, and then CD4+ T cells were isolated. It was between March and December 2020 that the person had a SARS-CoV-2 infection confirmed by PCR. Repertoires were generated with immunoSEQ multiplex PCR, while TCRdb's copy carries only in-frame clones and drops some. Found here are tens of thousands of clones, roughly 74% of them singletons; the top ten hold 30% to 45%.

This clonotype originated in a human donor who had a prior SARS-CoV-2 infection. The sequencing used CD4+ T cells from PBMCs cultured with a peptide pool, collected before COVID-19 vaccination. The chain uses TRBV25-1 and TRBJ2-7; possibly TRBD1 for D (6 bases). CDR3 sequence reads: CASSEWGDTGSGEQYF. For the CDR3, the DNA is TGTGCCAGCAGTGAATGGGGCGACACAGGGTCCGGCGAGCAGTACTTC.